This T cell receptor beta chain appears in the sequencing data of a study of blood T cell repertoires in COVID-19. Study in general: T cells, B-cell-depleted T cells, or PBMCs supplied cDNA or gDNA.

This clone has a single count. The J segment lost 5 bases and the V segment lost 6 bases, leaving 9 bases of the junction unmatched. In germline, CDR1 is MDHEN, CDR2 SYDVKM. This CDR3 is 14 amino acids long. Generated by immunoSEQ multiplex PCR, the TCRdb table keeps only in-frame clones and is missing some. The profile shows under 400,000 clones, about 90% of them singletons. The sample was PBMCs or T cells enriched from blood (not recorded which). The V call is TRBV28, the J call TRBJ2-7; TRBD1 matches at 8 bases. This receptor was taken from a middle-aged man in a cohort exposed to, infected with or recovered from COVID-19 (not recorded which). CDR3 nucleotides: TGTGCCAGCAGGGGGGGACAGGCTTCGAACGAGCAGTACTTC. Amino acids: CASRGGQASNEQYF.